Following are 29 T cell receptor beta chains from one sample sequenced in a study of identical twins. TCRdb reanalysed the 5' RACE reads using MiXCR and keeps one entry per CDR3 protein. The sample carries 500,000 to 550,000 distinct CDR3 sequences, approximately 20% recorded once. The same data also contributed to another study, on yellow fever vaccine responses in identical twins.

The sample was CD4+ T cells sorted from blood. The receptors were gathered from a woman aged 18-35 years in good health.

This clonotype has only a few counts. The V gene is TRBV10-3, the J gene TRBJ2-3; 7 bases map to TRBD1. CDR1 and CDR2 from the germline V gene are ENHRY and SYGVKD. V trimming: 6 bases; J trimming: 8 bases; junction bases outside the gene matches: 5. The CDR3 consists of 12 residues. The CDR3 loop reads CAIRDTGVTQYF. The CDR3 DNA reads as TGTGCCATCAGAGATACAGGGGTTACGCAGTATTTT.

This clonotype appeared a few times. The V and J genes are TRBV11-2 and TRBJ2-1, with no clear D. The germline V gene encodes CDR1 SGHAT and CDR2 FQNNGV. The CDR3 spans 15 residues. V lost 1 base to trimming and J lost 6 bases, with 13 bases between them. The CDR3 DNA is TGTGCCAGCAGCTTAGGTCGGGTGCCCCCCAATGAGCAGTTCTTC. Amino acid sequence: CASSLGRVPPNEQFF. Variable domain in full (rest from reference TRBV11-2 and TRBJ2-1): EAGVAQSPRYKIIEKRQSVAFWCNPISGHATLYWYQQILGQGPKLLIQFQNNGVVDDSQLPKDRFSAERLKGVDSTLKIQPAKLEDSAVYLCASSLGRVPPNEQFFGPGTRLTVL.

The chain joins TRBV6-1 to TRBJ2-7; D perhaps matches TRBD2 (5 bases). Trimming shortened V by 6 bases and J by 3 bases, and 15 bases separated the two germline ends. This CDR3 comprises 14 residues. Germline V gene data show CDR1 as MNHNS and CDR2 as SASEGT. The CDR3 here is CASSWGIEGYEQYF. CDR3 in DNA: TGTGCCAGCAGCTGGGGTATCGAGGGCTACGAGCAGTACTTC.

This clonotype was detected a few times. J is TRBJ2-7 and V is TRBV5-1; D is unclear. The CDR3 has 13 amino acids. Germline CDR1 is SGHRS and CDR2 is YFSETQ. V lost 0 bases and J 3 bases, leaving 7 bases between the germline ends. The CDR3 here is CASSLAPNYEQYV. CDR3 coding DNA: TGCGCCAGCAGCTTGGCACCGAACTACGAGCAGTACGTC.

This clonotype was observed once. The chain links TRBV28 to TRBJ1-1; 10 positions match TRBD1. CDR1 MDHEN and CDR2 SYDVKM come from the germline V gene. V lost 9 bases, J lost 4 bases, and 8 bases stayed unmatched. The length of the CDR3 is 14 residues. The CDR3: CASRGDRGVTEAFF. The CDR3 nucleotides are TGTGCCAGTCGGGGGGACAGGGGAGTCACTGAAGCTTTCTTT. The variable domain in full, completed from reference TRBV28 and TRBJ1-1, reads DVKVTQSSRYLVKRTGEKVFLECVQDMDHENMFWYRQDPGLGLRLIYFSYDVKMKEKGDIPEGYSVSREKKERFSLILESASTNQTSMYLCASRGDRGVTEAFFGQGTRLTVV.

The V and J genes are TRBV29-1 and TRBJ2-2; D call uncertain. The V and J ends lost 0 bases and 4 bases respectively, with 12 bases between them. From germline, CDR1 is SQVTM and CDR2 ANQGSEA. This CDR3 comprises 15 residues. The CDR3 region has the DNA TGCAGCGTTGAAGAGCCAACTAACCCCACCGGGGAGCTGTTTTTT. Translation gives CSVEEPTNPTGELFF.

The rearrangement uses TRBV7-2 and TRBJ2-2; TRBD2 aligns across 10 bases. Germline values: CDR1 SGHTA, CDR2 FQGNSA. V was pared by 3 bases and J by 7 bases, with 5 bases of the junction left unmatched. CDR3 size: 15 residues. In DNA, the CDR3 is TGTGCCAGCAGCTTTAGCGGGGGGTTTATCGGGGAGCTGTTTTTT. Translation: CASSFSGGFIGELFF.

This clonotype was counted a few times. This sequence joins TRBV20-1 and TRBJ2-1; maybe TRBD1 (6 bases). V was shortened by 4 bases and J by 6 bases, with 10 bases between the two germline ends. In germline, CDR1 is DFQATT, CDR2 SNEGSKA (reference sequence). The CDR3 is 12 residues long. CDR3 sequence (DNA): TGCAGTGCTACTAGGGGGTTCAATGAGCAGTTCTTC. This gives the protein CSATRGFNEQFF.

The chain uses TRBV12-3 or TRBV12-4 and TRBJ2-2; D is unclear. The CDR3 is made up of 16 amino acids. Trimming shortened V by 0 bases and J by 3 bases, and 11 bases separated the two germline ends. The CDR3 DNA follows: TGTGCCAGCAGTTTAGCTGGGCCACCGGACACCGGGGAGCTGTTTTTT. Protein product: CASSLAGPPDTGELFF.

The J gene is TRBJ1-1, the V gene TRBV19; possibly TRBD1 for D (6 bases). Looked up from germline, CDR1 is LNHDA and CDR2 is SQIVND (reference sequence). The length of the CDR3 is 13 residues. V gave up 3 bases and J gave up 5 bases, with 10 bases separating them. The CDR3 sequence is CASSMVGATEAFF. In DNA, the CDR3 is TGTGCCAGTAGTATGGTGGGGGCAACTGAAGCTTTCTTT.

This clonotype appeared a few times. This chain joins TRBV28 and TRBJ2-1; 11 nucleotides match TRBD2. J lost 15 bases, V lost 4 bases, and 8 bases had no gene match. The germline gives CDR1 MDHEN, CDR2 SYDVKM. The CDR3 extends over 13 amino acids. CDR3: CASSWLAGGHLFF. For the CDR3, the DNA is TGTGCCAGCAGTTGGCTAGCGGGAGGACACTTGTTCTTC.

The chain has TRBV10-3 and TRBJ1-2; TRBD1 is a possible D gene (6 bases). In germline, CDR1 is ENHRY, CDR2 SYGVKD. There are 12 residues in the CDR3. Trimming cost V 6 bases and J 8 bases, with 13 bases left between them. CDR3 amino acids: CAISPDRSGYTF. Here the CDR3 DNA reads TGTGCCATCAGCCCAGACAGGTCCGGCTACACCTTC.

This clonotype was picked up a small number of times. Written as DNA, the CDR3 is TGTGCCAGCAGCTATAAAGGGGGAGGGTCCGGATACGAGCAGTACTTC. Amino acids: CASSYKGGGSGYEQYF. The genes are TRBV7-2 and TRBJ2-7; perhaps TRBD2 as D (7 bases). Germline V gene sequence: CDR1 SGHTA, CDR2 FQGNSA. Trimming removed 4 bases from V and 4 bases from J, with 20 bases in between. The CDR3 covers 16 residues.

This clonotype was counted a few times. V and J are TRBV4-1 and TRBJ2-2; 9 bases agree with TRBD2. V lost 1 base and J lost 0; bases outside the gene matches: 18. The CDR3 sequence is 22 residues long. Germline CDR1 and CDR2: MGHRA and YSYEKL. CDR3 sequence: CASSQVGISPASGNANTGELFF. DNA of the CDR3: TGCGCCAGCAGCCAAGTAGGTATAAGTCCGGCTAGCGGGAATGCGAACACCGGGGAGCTGTTTTTT.

This clonotype has a handful of counts. The CDR3 sequence is CSARDGGGASDTQYF. The CDR3 DNA sequence: TGCAGTGCTAGAGATGGCGGGGGGGCCTCAGATACGCAGTATTTT. The chain links TRBV20-1 to TRBJ2-3, with 9 bases identical to TRBD2. The ends lost 0 bases at V and 4 bases at J; junction bases unmatched: 5. Germline CDR1 DFQATT, CDR2 SNEGSKA (reference sequence). CDR3 length equals 15 residues.

This clonotype has only a few counts. The chain carries TRBV10-3 and TRBJ2-7; 7 bases line up with TRBD2. After removal of 9 bases from V and 0 bases from J, the junction contained 11 bases not matched to a gene. This CDR3 spans 15 amino acids. Per the germline V gene, CDR1 is ENHRY and CDR2 is SYGVKD. The CDR3 loop reads CAIKDPGGSSYEQYF. The DNA for the CDR3 is TGTGCCATTAAAGATCCGGGGGGTAGCTCCTACGAGCAGTACTTC.

There are a few counts of this clonotype. The V call is TRBV7-8, the J call TRBJ2-7; 8 nucleotides match TRBD1. The germline CDR1 and CDR2 sequences are SGHVS and FQNEAQ. This CDR3 is built from 15 residues. The ends lost 5 bases at V and 7 bases at J; junction bases unmatched: 13. CDR3 amino acids: CASSPQGQVSGEQYF. The CDR3 nucleotides are TGTGCCAGCAGCCCGCAGGGACAGGTCTCGGGGGAGCAGTACTTC.

The chain joins TRBV6-2 or TRBV6-3 to TRBJ2-1, with 8 nucleotides matching TRBD2. The length of the CDR3 is 16 residues. The V gene's germline CDR1 is MNHEY and CDR2 SVGEGT. V shed 2 bases and J 8 bases; nucleotides not matched to a gene: 11. In DNA, the CDR3 is TGTGCCAGCAGTTACAGTATTCGGGAGGGCCTCTATGAGCAGTTCTTC. It translates to CASSYSIREGLYEQFF.

The V call is TRBV29-1, the J call TRBJ2-2, with a tentative D call TRBD2 (5 bases). Germline CDR1 SQVTM, CDR2 ANQGSEA. V lost 3 bases and J lost 7, with 6 bases in between. The CDR3 covers 11 residues. In nucleotides, the CDR3 is TGCAGCGTTGAGGGGAGCGGGGAGCTGTTTTTT. This translates into CSVEGSGELFF.

The chain carries TRBV5-1 and TRBJ2-7; D is possibly TRBD1 (6 bases). Trimming removed 0 bases from V and 1 base from J, with 23 bases in between. The CDR3 spans 19 residues. Germline lookup yields CDR1 SGHRS and CDR2 YFSETQ. The CDR3 coding sequence is TGCGCCAGCAGCTTGGCCCTGTCTCGACAGGTCCGTATTTCCTACGAGCAGTACGTC. It yields the protein CASSLALSRQVRISYEQYV.

This chain links TRBV5-6 with TRBJ2-1; TRBD1 matches 8 bases. V was pared by 1 base and J by 4 bases, with 22 bases of the junction left unmatched. The germline gives CDR1 SGHDT, CDR2 YYEEEE. The length of the CDR3 is 21 residues. CDR3 region: CASSLRWGQEPTLLPYNEQFF. The DNA for the CDR3 is TGTGCCAGCAGCTTGAGATGGGGACAGGAACCTACATTATTACCTTACAATGAGCAGTTCTTC.

This clonotype was detected a few times. V gene TRBV29-1 combines with J gene TRBJ2-5, with 10 bases lining up with TRBD2. The CDR3 extends over 14 amino acids. Losses at the gene ends were 3 bases for V and 4 bases for J; bases not matched to a gene: 5. CDR1 is SQVTM and CDR2 is ANQGSEA in the germline V gene. CDR3 nucleotides: TGCAGCGTTGAGAGCGGGGGGGCCGGAGAGACCCAGTACTTC. This encodes CSVESGGAGETQYF.

A few counts support this clonotype. This chain joins TRBV6-5 and TRBJ2-7, with TRBD1 matching over 9 bases. The CDR3 covers 15 residues. The J segment lost 3 bases and the V segment lost 0 bases, leaving 3 bases of the junction unmatched. CDR1 is MNHEY, CDR2 SVGAGI, per germline. Here the CDR3 reads CASSYSWTGVYEQYF. CDR3 DNA sequence: TGTGCCAGCAGTTACTCGTGGACAGGGGTCTACGAGCAGTACTTC.

The chain joins TRBV7-9 to TRBJ2-7; 10 nucleotides line up with TRBD2. There are 14 residues in the CDR3. V was clipped by 4 bases and J by 9 bases; unmatched bases: 9. CDR1 and CDR2 (germline): SEHNR, FQNEAQ (reference sequence). The CDR3: CASSSPLLAGAQYF. CDR3 nucleotide sequence: TGTGCCAGCAGCTCTCCTCTTCTAGCGGGAGCGCAGTACTTC. The full variable domain, completed using reference TRBV7-9 and TRBJ2-7, is DTGVSQNPRHKITKRGQNVTFRCDPISEHNRLYWYRQTLGQGPEFLTYFQNEAQLEKSRLLSDRFSAERPKGSFSTLEIQRTEQGDSAMYLCASSSPLLAGAQYFGPGTRLTVT.

The CDR3 DNA is TGTGCCAGTAAGGGGCCTTGGAACACTGAAGCTTTCTTT. It translates to CASKGPWNTEAFF. The chain is built from TRBV19 and TRBJ1-1, with D possibly TRBD1 on 5 matching bases. Germline-derived CDR1 and CDR2 are LNHDA and SQIVND (reference sequence). V dropped 7 bases and J dropped 1 base, with 10 bases sitting between them. This CDR3 region has 13 residues. Based on the CDR3 plus reference TRBV19 and TRBJ1-1, the full variable domain is DGGITQSPKYLFRKEGQNVTLSCEQNLNHDAMYWYRQDPGQGLRLIYYSQIVNDFQKGDIAEGYSVSREKKESFPLTVTSAQKNPTAFYLCASKGPWNTEAFFGQGTRLTVV.

This clonotype turned up a few times. The CDR3, as DNA: TGTGCCAGCAGGACCGAGCAGGGGCAGTTCTTC. This translates into CASRTEQGQFF. The rearrangement joins TRBV2 to TRBJ2-1; tentative D call: TRBD1 (5 bases). This CDR3 is built from 11 residues. V was clipped by 6 bases and J by 12 bases, with 12 bases between them. Per the germline V gene, CDR1 is SNHLY and CDR2 is FYNNEI.

The J gene is TRBJ2-7, the V gene TRBV6-1, with a possible D match to TRBD1 (6 bases). V lost 6 bases and J lost 0, with 15 bases in between. This CDR3 region has 15 residues. Per germline, CDR1 MNHNS and CDR2 SASEGT. CDR3: CASSLQGPLSYEQYF. In DNA, the CDR3 is TGTGCCAGCAGCCTACAGGGTCCTCTCTCCTACGAGCAGTACTTC.

Comments on this clonotype: At one boundary the junction diverges from the germline segment, which might be a read error. The chain uses TRBV12-3 or TRBV12-4 and TRBJ2-1, with unresolved D. The CDR3 runs to 19 residues. The CDR3 sequence is CTSSFMGSQAYSIPNEQFF. For the CDR3, the DNA is TGTACCAGCAGTTTTATGGGTAGTCAAGCCTACTCGATACCTAATGAGCAGTTCTTC.

The CDR3 coding sequence is TGTGCCACCAGTCGGTCGACTAGCGGAGGGAATGAGCAGTTCTTC. This sequence encodes CATSRSTSGGNEQFF. The rearrangement links TRBV24-1 to TRBJ2-1; 9 positions agree with TRBD2. The length of the CDR3 is 15 residues. Germline trimming cut 6 bases from V and 7 bases from J; bases unmatched to any gene: 9. Germline loops: CDR1 KGHDR, CDR2 SFDVKD.